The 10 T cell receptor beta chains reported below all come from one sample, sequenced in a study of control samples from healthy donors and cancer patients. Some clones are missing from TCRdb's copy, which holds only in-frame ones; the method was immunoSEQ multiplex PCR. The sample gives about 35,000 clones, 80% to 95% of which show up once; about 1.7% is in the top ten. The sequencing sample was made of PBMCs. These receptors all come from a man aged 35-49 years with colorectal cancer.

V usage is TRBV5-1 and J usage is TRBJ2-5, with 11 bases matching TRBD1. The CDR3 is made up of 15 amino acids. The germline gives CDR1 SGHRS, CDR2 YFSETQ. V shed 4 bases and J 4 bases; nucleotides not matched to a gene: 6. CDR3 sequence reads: CASSRTGGLGETQYF. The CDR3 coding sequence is TGCGCCAGCAGCCGGACAGGGGGCTTGGGAGAGACCCAGTACTTC.

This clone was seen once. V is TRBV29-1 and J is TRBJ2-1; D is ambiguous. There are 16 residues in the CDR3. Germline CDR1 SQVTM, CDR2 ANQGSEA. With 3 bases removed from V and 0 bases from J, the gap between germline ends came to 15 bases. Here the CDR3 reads CSVDRLTGSSYNEQFF. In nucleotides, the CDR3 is TGCAGCGTTGATCGTTTGACTGGCAGCTCCTACAATGAGCAGTTCTTC.

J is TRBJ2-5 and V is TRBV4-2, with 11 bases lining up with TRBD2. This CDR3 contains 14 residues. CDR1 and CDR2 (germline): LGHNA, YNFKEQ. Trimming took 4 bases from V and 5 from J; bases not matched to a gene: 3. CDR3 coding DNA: TGTGCCAGCAGCCGAACTAGCGGGGGTGAGACCCAGTACTTC. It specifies CASSRTSGGETQYF.

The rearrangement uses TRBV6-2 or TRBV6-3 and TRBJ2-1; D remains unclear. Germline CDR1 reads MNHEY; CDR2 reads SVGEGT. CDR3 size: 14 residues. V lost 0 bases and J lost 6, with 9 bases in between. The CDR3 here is CASSYSQALNEQFF. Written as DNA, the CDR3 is TGTGCCAGCAGTTACTCCCAAGCGCTCAATGAGCAGTTCTTC.

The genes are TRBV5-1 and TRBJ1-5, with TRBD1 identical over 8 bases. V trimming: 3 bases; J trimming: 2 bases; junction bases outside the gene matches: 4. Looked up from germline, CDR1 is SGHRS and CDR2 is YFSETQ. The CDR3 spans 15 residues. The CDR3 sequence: CASSSTGAGNQPQHF. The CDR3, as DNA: TGCGCCAGCAGCTCGACAGGGGCGGGCAATCAGCCCCAGCATTTT. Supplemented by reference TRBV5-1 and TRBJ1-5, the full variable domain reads KAGVTQTPRYLIKTRGQQVTLSCSPISGHRSVSWYQQTPGQGLQFLFEYFSETQRNKGNFPGRFSGRQFSNSRSEMNVSTLELGDSALYLCASSSTGAGNQPQHFGDGTRLSIL.

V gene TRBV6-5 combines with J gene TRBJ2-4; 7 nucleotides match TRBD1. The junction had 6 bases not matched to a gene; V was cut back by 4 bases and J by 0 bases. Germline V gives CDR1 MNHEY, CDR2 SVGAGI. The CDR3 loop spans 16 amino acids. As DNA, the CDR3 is TGTGCCAGCAGTTTCACGACAGGGCTAGCCAAAAACATTCAGTACTTC. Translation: CASSFTTGLAKNIQYF.

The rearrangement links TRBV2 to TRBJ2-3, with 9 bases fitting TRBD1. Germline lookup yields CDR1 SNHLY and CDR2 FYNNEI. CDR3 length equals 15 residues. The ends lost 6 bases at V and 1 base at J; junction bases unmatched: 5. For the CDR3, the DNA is TGTGCCAGCAGGGCCCGGACAGGGGGCACAGATACGCAGTATTTT. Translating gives CASRARTGGTDTQYF.

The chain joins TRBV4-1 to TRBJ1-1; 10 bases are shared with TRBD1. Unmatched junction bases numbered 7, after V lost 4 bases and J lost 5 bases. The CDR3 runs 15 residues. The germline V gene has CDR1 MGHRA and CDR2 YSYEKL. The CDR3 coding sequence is TGCGCCAGCAGCCTACCGGACAGGGGGGCTACTGAAGCTTTCTTT. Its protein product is CASSLPDRGATEAFF.

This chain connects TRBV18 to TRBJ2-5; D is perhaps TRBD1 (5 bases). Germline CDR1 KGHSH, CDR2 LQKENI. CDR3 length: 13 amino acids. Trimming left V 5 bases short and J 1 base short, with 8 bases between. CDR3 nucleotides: TGTGCCAGCTCAAGGACAACCCAAGAGACCCAGTACTTC. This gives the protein CASSRTTQETQYF.

In nucleotides, the CDR3 is TGTGCCAGCTCACCTGCTGGGACAGGGGGTAATTCACCCCTCCACTTT. It encodes CASSPAGTGGNSPLHF. V and J are TRBV18 and TRBJ1-6, with 11 bases aligning to TRBD1. V dropped 3 bases and J dropped 6; count of bases not matched to a gene: 4. Germline-derived CDR1 and CDR2 are KGHSH and LQKENI. This CDR3 has 16 amino acids.